These 3 T cell receptor beta chains came from one sample sequenced in a study of T cell repertoires in cytomegalovirus infection. TCRdb re-called the reads with MiXCR, one entry per CDR3 protein. The sample gives approximately 260,000 distinct CDR3 sequences, 17% of which show up once; around 43% is in the top ten. Sequenced input: CD8+ T cells from PBMCs. Every receptor here comes from a human donor in good health (CMV status not recorded). Some clones in this sample may be carry-over from other donors' samples.

At least ten counts were recorded for this clonotype. The chain joins TRBV13 to TRBJ1-6; D unresolved. This CDR3 has 16 residues. Germline CDR1 reads PRHDT; CDR2 reads FYEKMQ (reference sequence). Trimming took off 1 base at V and 7 bases at J, with 14 bases between the two ends. Written as DNA, the CDR3 is TGTGCCAGCAGCTTAGCGCGGAGGCAGGTGAATTCACCCCTCCACTTT. This codes for CASSLARRQVNSPLHF.

This clonotype was observed a handful of times. The V gene is TRBV7-2, the J gene TRBJ1-4; the D gene is possibly TRBD1 (5 bases). The length of the CDR3 is 15 residues. Germline V gives CDR1 SGHTA, CDR2 FQGNSA. The germline V and J ends were trimmed by 5 bases and 8 bases, with 18 bases remaining between them. The CDR3, as DNA: TGTGCCAGCAGCGGACGACAGAAAAAGGGGGAAAAACTGTTTTTT. Its translation: CASSGRQKKGEKLFF.

This rearrangement joins TRBV5-4 to TRBJ1-2; D gene ambiguous. CDR1 is SGHNT and CDR2 is YYREEE in the germline V gene (reference sequence). This CDR3 is 13 amino acids long. V was trimmed by 1 base and J by 8 bases, leaving 12 bases between them. The CDR3 is CASSLSGSRGYTF. DNA of the CDR3: TGTGCCAGCAGCTTGAGTGGGTCTCGAGGCTACACCTTC. Full variable domain (outside the CDR3, taken from reference TRBV5-4 and TRBJ1-2): ETGVTQSPTHLIKTRGQQVTLRCSSQSGHNTVSWYQQALGQGPQFIFQYYREEENGRGNFPPRFSGLQFPNYSSELNVNALELDDSALYLCASSLSGSRGYTFGSGTRLTVV.